The 25 T cell receptor beta chains in this list originate from one sample, sequenced in a study of T cells in Graves' hyperthyroidism and ophthalmopathy. Amplification of TCR beta CDR3 regions used RNA as the template. First-round RT-PCR of the TCR CDR3 relied on the HTBI primer set. TCRdb independently ran MiXCR on the multiplex PCR reads; one entry per CDR3 protein. Of around 520,000 distinct CDR3 sequences in the sample, around 15% were seen once. The sequencing sample was made of blood. The receptors derive from a woman aged 40 to 49 with Graves' hyperthyroidism.

This clonotype has a count of ten or more. The chain has TRBV20-1 and TRBJ2-1; TRBD1 agrees at 8 bases. Germline-derived CDR1 and CDR2 are DFQATT and SNEGSKA (reference sequence). Unmatched junction bases numbered 4, after V lost 0 bases and J lost 3 bases. The CDR3 totals 15 residues. In DNA, the CDR3 is TGCAGTGCTAGAGAGACAGGGGTCCTCTACAATGAGCAGTTCTTC. This sequence encodes CSARETGVLYNEQFF.

This sequence joins TRBV20-1 and TRBJ2-3; unclear D gene. The CDR3 contains 12 residues. V shed 5 bases and J shed 2 bases, with 8 bases lying between them. Germline lookup yields CDR1 DFQATT and CDR2 SNEGSKA (reference sequence). In DNA form, the CDR3 reads TGCAGTGCTGGCCATAACACAGATACGCAGTATTTT. It encodes CSAGHNTDTQYF.

There are a few counts of this clonotype. CDR3 sequence: CATKSDRGGNTEAFF. Written as DNA, the CDR3 is TGTGCCACCAAGTCAGACAGGGGGGGGAACACTGAAGCTTTCTTT. V usage is TRBV24-1 and J usage is TRBJ1-1, with TRBD1 matching 9 bases. Unmatched junction bases numbered 7, after V lost 8 bases and J lost 1 base. CDR1 is KGHDR, CDR2 SFDVKD, per germline. This CDR3 is 15 amino acids long.

This clonotype was counted ten times or more. The chain uses TRBV28 and TRBJ2-2, with D uncertain. The V and J ends lost 7 bases and 1 base respectively, with 16 bases between them. Germline CDR1 MDHEN, CDR2 SYDVKM. The CDR3 sequence is 16 residues long. The CDR3 DNA reads TGTGCCAGCACCGAAGGCCTTGCATTGAACACCGGGGAGCTGTTTTTT. Translation gives CASTEGLALNTGELFF.

This clonotype was counted at least ten times. The gene calls are TRBV6-1 and TRBJ2-5; tentatively, D is TRBD1 or TRBD2 (5 bases each). The germline V and J ends were trimmed by 5 bases and 0 bases, with 16 bases remaining between them. In germline, CDR1 is MNHNS, CDR2 SASEGT. The CDR3 totals 16 residues. The CDR3 nucleotides read TGTGCCAGCAGTTCACCCGGGACCCCTTACCAAGAGACCCAGTACTTC. It translates to CASSSPGTPYQETQYF.

The V and J genes are TRBV3-1 and TRBJ1-2, with 7 bases identical to TRBD1. The CDR3 consists of 13 residues. V dropped 3 bases and J dropped 6; count of bases not matched to a gene: 4. Germline CDR1 LGHDT, CDR2 YNNKEL (reference sequence). CDR3 in amino acids: CASSQTGINGYTF. For the CDR3, the DNA is TGTGCCAGCAGCCAGACAGGGATAAATGGCTACACCTTC. Full variable domain (outside the CDR3, taken from reference TRBV3-1 and TRBJ1-2): DTAVSQTPKYLVTQMGNDKSIKCEQNLGHDTMYWYKQDSKKFLKIMFSYNNKELIINETVPNRFSPKSPDKAHLNLHINSLELGDSAVYFCASSQTGINGYTFGSGTRLTVV.

This clonotype came up many times. The chain has TRBV12-3 or TRBV12-4 and TRBJ1-5; D gene uncertain. V lost 0 bases and J 1 base, leaving 10 bases between the germline ends. The CDR3 is made up of 16 amino acids. CDR3 loop: CASSLALGESNQPQHF. DNA for the CDR3: TGTGCCAGCAGTTTAGCGCTTGGGGAGAGCAATCAGCCCCAGCATTTT.

This clonotype was found many times. This rearrangement joins TRBV5-1 to TRBJ1-1; D not certain. CDR3 length equals 14 residues. V was shortened by 1 base and J by 0 bases, with 7 bases between the two germline ends. CDR1 and CDR2 from the germline V gene are SGHRS and YFSETQ. The CDR3 reads CASSLRPVNTEAFF. The CDR3 DNA reads as TGCGCCAGCAGCTTGCGGCCAGTGAACACTGAAGCTTTCTTT.

This clonotype was found many times. The rearrangement uses TRBV24-1 and TRBJ2-1; TRBD1 aligns across 8 bases. This CDR3 spans 16 amino acids. V lost 3 bases and J lost 0; bases outside the gene matches: 3. Germline-derived CDR1 and CDR2 are KGHDR and SFDVKD. The CDR3 DNA follows: TGTGCCACCAGTGATCCGACAGGGGACTCCTACAATGAGCAGTTCTTC. Protein: CATSDPTGDSYNEQFF.

The chain carries TRBV11-2 and TRBJ2-3; possibly TRBD1 for D (6 bases). Germline V gene lookup returns CDR1 SGHAT and CDR2 FQNNGV. Trimming pared 2 bases from V and 4 bases from J, leaving 22 bases between. The CDR3 contains 18 residues. The CDR3 loop reads CASSLSFKGVKVADTQYF. The CDR3 DNA sequence: TGTGCCAGCAGCTTAAGTTTTAAGGGGGTTAAGGTCGCAGATACGCAGTATTTT. The full variable domain, its missing parts supplied by reference TRBV11-2 and TRBJ2-3, is EAGVAQSPRYKIIEKRQSVAFWCNPISGHATLYWYQQILGQGPKLLIQFQNNGVVDDSQLPKDRFSAERLKGVDSTLKIQPAKLEDSAVYLCASSLSFKGVKVADTQYFGPGTRLTVL.

This clonotype was counted ten times or more. This chain connects TRBV30 to TRBJ2-7; 10 bases fit TRBD1. CDR1 is GTSNPN, CDR2 SVGIG, per germline (reference sequence). This CDR3 has 16 residues. Trimming took 4 bases from V and 3 from J; bases not matched to a gene: 12. The CDR3 region has the DNA TGTGCCTGGAATCTGGCCGGGACAGGGGCCTACTACGAGCAGTACTTC. Amino acids: CAWNLAGTGAYYEQYF.

The count of this clonotype is one. Written as DNA, the CDR3 is TGTGCCAGCAAGGGCGGGGGCGATGGCAATCAGCCCCAGCATTTT. The encoded protein is CASKGGGDGNQPQHF. The genes are TRBV28 and TRBJ1-5; tentative D call: TRBD1 (6 bases). The V end was cut by 7 bases, the J end by 2 bases, with 15 bases between. The CDR3 is 15 amino acids. Germline CDR1 is MDHEN and CDR2 is SYDVKM.

This clonotype was picked up one time. V is TRBV10-3 and J is TRBJ2-3, with 10 bases aligning to TRBD2. V dropped 3 bases and J dropped 2; count of bases not matched to a gene: 23. This CDR3 has 22 residues. Germline V CDR1 and CDR2: ENHRY, SYGVKD. CDR3 DNA: TGTGCCATCAGTGAACCAACTAGCGGGAAAGTCTCCGAGTCTTTTTACACAGATACGCAGTATTTT. Translating gives CAISEPTSGKVSESFYTDTQYF.

A note on this clonotype: Being one base from a much bigger clone, this may be a read error. This sequence joins TRBV7-2 and TRBJ2-1; possibly TRBD2 for D (6 bases). The CDR3 loop spans 19 amino acids. Trimming took off 3 bases at V and 0 bases at J, with 21 bases between the two ends. The germline gives CDR1 SGHTA, CDR2 FQGNSA. As DNA, the CDR3 is TGTGCCAGCAGCTTGTTTAGCGGCCTGGGGCGGAACTCCTACAATGAGCAGTTCTTC. This encodes CASSLFSGLGRNSYNEQFF. Full variable domain (outside the CDR3, taken from reference TRBV7-2 and TRBJ2-1): GAGVSQSPSNKVTEKGKDVELRCDPISGHTALYWYRQSLGQGLEFLIYFQGNSAPDKSGLPSDRFSAERTGGSVSTLTIQRTQQEDSAVYLCASSLFSGLGRNSYNEQFFGPGTRLTVL.

This clonotype was picked up many times. This chain joins TRBV28 and TRBJ1-6; D remains ambiguous. The CDR3 runs 13 residues. Germline assignment: CDR1 MDHEN and CDR2 SYDVKM. V dropped 6 bases and J dropped 6 bases, with 9 bases sitting between them. The CDR3 region is CASRSQTNSPLHF. In DNA form, the CDR3 reads TGTGCCAGCAGATCCCAGACTAATTCACCCCTCCACTTT.

With regard to this clonotype: A much larger clone differs from this one at a single base, so this may be a read error. V is TRBV11-1 and J is TRBJ2-7; TRBD2 matches at 8 bases. V trimming: 4 bases; J trimming: 6 bases; junction bases outside the gene matches: 17. CDR1 is SGHAT and CDR2 is FQDESV in the germline V gene (reference sequence). The CDR3 is 17 residues long. The CDR3 nucleotides read TGTGCCAGCAGCTCGTACCCGGGACTAGTCTCTGGAAGCGAGCAGTACTTC. Its translation: CASSSYPGLVSGSEQYF.

In DNA, the CDR3 is TGTGCCAGCAGCTTGGCGGCTACCCCCGAGCAGTACTTC. It translates to CASSLAATPEQYF. The J gene is TRBJ2-7, the V gene TRBV5-4; D is undetermined. V shed 0 bases and J shed 6 bases, with 10 bases lying between them. The CDR3 sequence is 13 residues long. Germline V gene sequence: CDR1 SGHNT, CDR2 YYREEE (reference sequence). Drawing the rest from reference TRBV5-4 and TRBJ2-7, the complete variable domain is ETGVTQSPTHLIKTRGQQVTLRCSSQSGHNTVSWYQQALGQGPQFIFQYYREEENGRGNFPPRFSGLQFPNYSSELNVNALELDDSALYLCASSLAATPEQYFGPGTRLTVT.

This clonotype has at least ten counts. The V and J genes are TRBV28 and TRBJ1-2, with D possibly being TRBD1 (6 bases). V dropped 5 bases and J dropped 8 bases, with 21 bases sitting between them. CDR1 MDHEN and CDR2 SYDVKM come from the germline V gene. The CDR3 length is 15 residues. This CDR3 is CASSLGGTQLGGYTF. The DNA for the CDR3 is TGTGCCAGCAGTCTGGGAGGGACACAACTTGGGGGCTACACCTTC.

In regard to this clonotype: The junction does not match germline at one end; this may be a read error. V gene TRBV25-1 combines with J gene TRBJ2-2, with D perhaps matching TRBD2 (5 bases). This CDR3 is built from 13 residues. CDR1 and CDR2 (germline): MGHDK, SYGVNS. The CDR3 DNA is TGTGCCAGCAGTGTAGGACCCGCCCTGGGAGCTTCCTTT. Its translation: CASSVGPALGASF.

This clonotype has only a few counts. The V call is TRBV10-3, the J call TRBJ1-5; D might be TRBD1 (5 bases). The germline gives CDR1 ENHRY, CDR2 SYGVKD. CDR3 length: 16 amino acids. V was cut by 2 bases and J by 5 bases, with 16 bases left in between. CDR3 DNA sequence: TGTGCCATCAGTGAGGCCGGTAGGGGCTCCGATCAGCCCCAGCATTTT. Its protein is CAISEAGRGSDQPQHF.

This clonotype was detected ten times or more. The chain carries TRBV11-2 and TRBJ1-1, with D perhaps TRBD1 (5 bases). The CDR3 is 14 amino acids. Between the trimmed V and J ends, which lost 1 base and 6 bases, there was a span of 12 bases. Germline V CDR1 and CDR2: SGHAT, FQNNGV. DNA for the CDR3: TGTGCCAGCAGCTTAGCAGGAATAGGGGCTGAAGCTTTCTTT. Its protein is CASSLAGIGAEAFF.

This clonotype was picked up many times. This chain joins TRBV2 and TRBJ1-1; TRBD1 aligns across 7 bases. V was pared by 6 bases and J by 1 base, with 2 bases of the junction left unmatched. The CDR3 contains 13 residues. CDR1 is SNHLY and CDR2 is FYNNEI in the germline V gene. The CDR3 DNA is TGTGCCAGCAGGACAGGGCCGAACACTGAAGCTTTCTTT. It is translated as CASRTGPNTEAFF.

The V call is TRBV20-1, the J call TRBJ1-5, with D maybe TRBD1 (6 bases). The V end lost 5 bases, the J end lost 4 bases, and 18 bases lay between the germline ends. The CDR3 has 15 amino acids. Looked up from germline, CDR1 is DFQATT and CDR2 is SNEGSKA (reference sequence). CDR3 in DNA: TGCAGTGCTCCCGCGGGAGGGGGAAATAATCAGCCCCAGCATTTT. Its translation is CSAPAGGGNNQPQHF.

This clonotype was observed a handful of times. This chain joins TRBV7-9 and TRBJ1-2; D gene uncertain. Germline CDR1 and CDR2: SEHNR and FQNEAQ (reference sequence). The CDR3 is 14 residues long. V gave up 4 bases and J gave up 4 bases, with 13 bases separating them. CDR3 bases: TGTGCCAGCAGCTCCGACCAGAGCTTCTATGGCTACACCTTC. This encodes CASSSDQSFYGYTF.

This clonotype was observed many times. This chain joins TRBV11-2 and TRBJ1-1; D unresolved. The CDR3 is made up of 16 amino acids. Trimming stripped 5 bases from V and 1 base from J, with 17 bases between. Germline lookup yields CDR1 SGHAT and CDR2 FQNNGV. CDR3 DNA sequence: TGTGCCAGCAGCCAAAGTCGTCGGACGCCGAACACTGAAGCTTTCTTT. Protein sequence: CASSQSRRTPNTEAFF.